The 8 T cell receptor beta chains below all came from one sample that was sequenced in a study of beta chain features in type 1 diabetes. The sequenced template was cDNA made from the entire isolated RNA. The method was immunoSEQ multiplex PCR; TCRdb's version includes in-frame clones alone and lacks a portion of them. The data show around 330,000 clones, with 9.5% to 12% seen just once and under 0.02% held by the top ten. The sequencing input was naive CD4+ T cells from blood. These receptors were taken from a woman in her 30s in good health.

This clone was detected a few times. The chain recombines TRBV18 with TRBJ1-1, with TRBD1 matching 7 bases. Trimming at V came to 1 base and at J to 1 base, leaving 6 bases not matched to a gene. The CDR3 contains 16 residues. Germline lookup yields CDR1 KGHSH and CDR2 LQKENI. CDR3 loop: CASSPLAGQPNTEAFF. The CDR3 DNA reads TGTGCCAGCTCACCACTAGCGGGACAGCCGAACACTGAAGCTTTCTTT.

The chain recombines TRBV7-2 with TRBJ2-3; TRBD2 might be the D (5 bases). This CDR3 is built from 14 residues. Trimming pared 0 bases from V and 1 base from J, leaving 5 bases between. CDR1 SGHTA and CDR2 FQGNSA come from the germline V gene. The chain's CDR3 is CASSLAGGTDTQYF. DNA for the CDR3: TGTGCCAGCAGCTTAGCGGGAGGCACAGATACGCAGTATTTT.

This clone occurred a few times. The chain recombines TRBV18 with TRBJ1-1; TRBD1 might be the D (5 bases). Germline V gives CDR1 KGHSH, CDR2 LQKENI. V was clipped by 5 bases and J by 4 bases, with 14 bases between them. This CDR3 contains 14 residues. The CDR3 reads CASSAGGIGTEAFF. CDR3 DNA sequence: TGTGCCAGCTCAGCGGGGGGGATAGGCACTGAAGCTTTCTTT.

This clone was picked up a small number of times. V gene TRBV11-2 combines with J gene TRBJ2-1; the D gene is possibly TRBD2 (6 bases). Per germline, CDR1 SGHAT and CDR2 FQNNGV. V gave up 5 bases and J gave up 2 bases, with 13 bases separating them. This CDR3 comprises 15 residues. The CDR3 nucleotides are TGTGCCAGCAGCCTAGGGGACTTAACCTACAATGAGCAGTTCTTC. It specifies CASSLGDLTYNEQFF.

This rearrangement joins TRBV7-9 to TRBJ2-2; 9 bases map to TRBD1. This CDR3 is built from 15 residues. V lost 5 bases and J lost 5; bases outside the gene matches: 6. Germline loops: CDR1 SEHNR, CDR2 FQNEAQ (reference sequence). The CDR3 coding sequence is TGTGCCAGCAGCCTACAGGGGGCGCTGACCGGGGAGCTGTTTTTT. Its protein is CASSLQGALTGELFF.

Note on this clone: This same CDR3 is encoded by further DNA sequences in the sample. V gene TRBV18 combines with J gene TRBJ2-7; D is unresolved. The V end lost 6 bases, the J end lost 0 bases, and 9 bases lay between the germline ends. The CDR3 is 13 amino acids. CDR1 and CDR2 (germline): KGHSH, LQKENI. The CDR3, as DNA: TGTGCCAGCTCTCCCACCAGCTCCTACGAGCAGTACTTC. This encodes CASSPTSSYEQYF. Using reference TRBV18 and TRBJ2-7 for the parts outside the CDR3, the full variable domain is NAGVMQNPRHLVRRRGQEARLRCSPMKGHSHVYWYRQLPEEGLKFMVYLQKENIIDESGMPKERFSAEFPKEGPSILRIQQVVRGDSAAYFCASSPTSSYEQYFGPGTRLTVT.

This clone has a handful of counts. The V call is TRBV9, the J call TRBJ2-1; TRBD2 aligns across 9 bases. The CDR3 has 15 amino acids. Germline CDR1 SGDLS, CDR2 YYNGEE. V shed 4 bases, J shed 4 bases, and the junction held 6 bases outside the gene matches. CDR3 bases: TGTGCCAGCAGCAATAGCGGGAGCGGGTACAATGAGCAGTTCTTC. Encoded protein: CASSNSGSGYNEQFF.

This chain connects TRBV30 to TRBJ2-6; D uncertain. V was pared by 2 bases and J by 3 bases, with 11 bases between. Germline V gives CDR1 GTSNPN, CDR2 SVGIG (reference sequence). The CDR3 has 15 residues. The CDR3 spells CAWSYYGRGANVLTF. The CDR3 DNA sequence: TGTGCCTGGAGTTACTACGGCCGTGGGGCCAACGTCCTGACTTTC.